The clone carrying this TCR beta chain was detected only a few times. The sample comes from a study of graft-versus-host responses after intestinal transplantation. Study-wide context: Among the recipients, all got anti-thymocyte globulin induction and then tacrolimus and steroids for around 3 years.

Per germline, CDR1 LNHDA and CDR2 SQIVND (reference sequence). CDR3 length equals 14 residues. V lost 2 bases, J lost 6 bases, and 10 bases lay in between. The repertoire was sequenced with immunoSEQ multiplex PCR; TCRdb's copy has only in-frame clones and lacks some. The sample lists roughly 18,000 clones, roughly 40% seen once, with 0.9% in the top ten. This rearrangement joins TRBV19 to TRBJ2-2, with D perhaps matching TRBD2 (5 bases). The sequences come from alloreactive CD4+ T cells from a mixed lymphocyte reaction culture, collected before intestinal transplant. Sample subset: CFSE-low proliferating T cells sorted from roughly six-day pre-transplant mixed lymphocyte reaction (GvH or HvG direction). This TCR came from a human patient who received an intestinal transplant. CDR3 nucleotides: TGTGCCAGTAGTATACTGAGGGATTCCGGGGAGCTGTTTTTT. Translating gives CASSILRDSGELFF. Drawing the rest from reference TRBV19 and TRBJ2-2, the complete variable domain is DGGITQSPKYLFRKEGQNVTLSCEQNLNHDAMYWYRQDPGQGLRLIYYSQIVNDFQKGDIAEGYSVSREKKESFPLTVTSAQKNPTAFYLCASSILRDSGELFFGEGSRLTVL.